This TCR beta chain was observed in a study of blood T cell repertoires in COVID-19. Overall study: Spain, Italy and the United States supplied samples that represented acute and convalescent COVID-19. Sources were T cells, B-cell-depleted T cells, or PBMCs; the material itself was cDNA or gDNA.

This CDR3 has 14 residues. The V gene end was trimmed by 9 bases and the J gene end by 7 bases; junction bases not matched to a gene: 8. The V gene's germline CDR1 is ENHRY and CDR2 SYGVKD. Original processing methods: Amplification of reference gene primers provided the estimated nucleated cell counts. Profiling relied on immunoSEQ multiplex PCR, and the TCRdb table lists in-frame clones only, not all of them. V and J calls and clone size follow that table, whereas D and trimming were derived from the DNA. The sample yields approximately 230,000 clones, approximately 83% seen once. In this sample, this clone turned up once.

The specimen sequenced was peripheral blood. This clonotype was sampled from an elderly man with acute or convalescent COVID-19. The V gene is TRBV10-3, the J gene TRBJ2-1; 11 bases are a match to TRBD2. CDR3 region: CAMGGSGRANEQFF. The CDR3 bases are TGTGCCATGGGGGGTAGCGGGAGGGCAAATGAGCAGTTCTTC.